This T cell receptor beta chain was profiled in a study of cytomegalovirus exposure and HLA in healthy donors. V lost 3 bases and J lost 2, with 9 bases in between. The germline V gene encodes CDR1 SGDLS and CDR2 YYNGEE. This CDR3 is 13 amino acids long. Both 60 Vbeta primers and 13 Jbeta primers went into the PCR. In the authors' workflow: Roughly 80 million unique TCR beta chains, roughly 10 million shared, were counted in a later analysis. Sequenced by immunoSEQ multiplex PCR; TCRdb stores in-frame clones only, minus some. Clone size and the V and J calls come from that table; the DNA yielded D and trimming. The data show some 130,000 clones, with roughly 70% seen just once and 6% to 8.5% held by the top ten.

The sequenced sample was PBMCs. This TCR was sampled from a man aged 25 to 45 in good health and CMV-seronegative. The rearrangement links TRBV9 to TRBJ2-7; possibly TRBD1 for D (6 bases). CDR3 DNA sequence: TGTGCCAGCAGCGAGGGACACACCTACGAGCAGTACTTC. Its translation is CASSEGHTYEQYF.